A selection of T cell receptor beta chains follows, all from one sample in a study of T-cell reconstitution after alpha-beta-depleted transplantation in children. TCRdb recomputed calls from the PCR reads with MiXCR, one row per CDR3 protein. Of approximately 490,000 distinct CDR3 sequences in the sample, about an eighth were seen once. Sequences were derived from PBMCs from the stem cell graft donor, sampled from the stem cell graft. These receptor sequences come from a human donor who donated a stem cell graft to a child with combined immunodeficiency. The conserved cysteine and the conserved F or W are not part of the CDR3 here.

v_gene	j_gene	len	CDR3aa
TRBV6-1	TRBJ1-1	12	ASSTTTVNTEAF
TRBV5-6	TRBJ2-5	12	ASSLKWAGETQY
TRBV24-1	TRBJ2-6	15	ATSDLPSPGRADVLT
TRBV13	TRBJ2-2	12	ASSLNVNTGELF
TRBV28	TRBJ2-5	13	ASRQGGVLTETQY
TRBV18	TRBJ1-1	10	ASSPAAEEAF
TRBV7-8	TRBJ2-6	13	ASSRKGSGANVLT
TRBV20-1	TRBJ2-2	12	SARRATNTGELF
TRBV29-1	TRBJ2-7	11	SVERDRGHEQY
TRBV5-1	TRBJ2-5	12	ASSQREYQETQY
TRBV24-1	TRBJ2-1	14	ATSDYGRGLDNEQF
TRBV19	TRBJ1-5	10	ASSIGNQPQH
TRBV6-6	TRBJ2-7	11	ATSYSFHREQY
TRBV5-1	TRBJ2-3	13	ASSLLAGDVGTQY
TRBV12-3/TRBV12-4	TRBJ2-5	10	ASSHGGETQY
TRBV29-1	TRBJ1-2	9	SVVVGSGYT
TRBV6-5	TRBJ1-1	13	ASSPSLWGNTEAF
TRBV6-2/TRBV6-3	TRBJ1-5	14	ASSWPSGQSNQPQH
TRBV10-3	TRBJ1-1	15	AISHPAKGTGNTEAF
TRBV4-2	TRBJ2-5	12	ASSRGTVGETQY
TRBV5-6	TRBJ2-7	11	ASSLYGEHEQY
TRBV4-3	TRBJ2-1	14	ASSQARGSVNREQF
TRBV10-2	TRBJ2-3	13	ASSPGRILTDTQY
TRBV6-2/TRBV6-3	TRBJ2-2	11	ASSHPRKGELF
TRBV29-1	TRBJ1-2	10	SVVHVDYGYT
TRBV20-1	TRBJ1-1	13	SARGGQGWNTEAF
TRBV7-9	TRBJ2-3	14	ASSLGGYASTDTQY
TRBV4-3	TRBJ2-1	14	ASSQDGRELDNEQF
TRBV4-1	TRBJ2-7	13	ASSQPGHGSYEQY
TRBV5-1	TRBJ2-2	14	ASSTARGTNTGELF
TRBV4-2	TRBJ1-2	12	ASSQVGASYGYT
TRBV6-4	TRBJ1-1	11	ASGINMNTEAF
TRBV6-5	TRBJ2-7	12	ASSPGTASYEQY
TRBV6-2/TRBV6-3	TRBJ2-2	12	ASSIDSPPGELF
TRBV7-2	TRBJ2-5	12	ASSADRGGETQY
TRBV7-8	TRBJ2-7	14	ASSLADPGDSYEQY
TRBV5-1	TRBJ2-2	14	ASSLASGYNTGELF
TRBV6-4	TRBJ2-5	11	ASSKEYQETQY
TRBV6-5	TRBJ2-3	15	ASSYSTGTYGTDTQY
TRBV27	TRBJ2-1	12	ASSTGQGAIQQF
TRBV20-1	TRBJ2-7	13	SAREALGTGGEQY
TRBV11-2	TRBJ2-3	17	ASSPTKGTSGGRYGTQY
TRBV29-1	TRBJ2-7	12	SVVTSASSYEQY